This T cell receptor beta chain was retrieved from a study of blood T cell repertoires in COVID-19. Study as a whole: There were acute and convalescent COVID-19 samples, and they came from the United States, Italy and Spain. The analysed material was cDNA or gDNA that came from T cells, B-cell-depleted T cells, or PBMCs.

This clone has more than one count but fewer than ten. As handled by the study authors: Reference gene primers were amplified, and this amplification served to estimate nucleated cell counts. The method was immunoSEQ multiplex PCR; TCRdb's version includes in-frame clones alone and lacks a portion of them. The DNA gave D and trimming, while V, J and clone size come from that table. The sample lists more than 250,000 clones, about 90% occurring once. Trimming left V 4 bases short and J 0 bases short, with 16 bases between. Germline values: CDR1 MGHRA, CDR2 YSYEKL. There are 18 residues in the CDR3. The chain is built from TRBV4-1 and TRBJ1-6; unclear D gene. The origin of this receptor is a woman aged 25-40 years who had recovered from COVID-19. Sequenced: peripheral blood. The CDR3 region has the DNA TGCGCCAGCAGCCTCGTAGTTCTGGGGAGCTCCTATAATTCACCCCTCCACTTT. As protein: CASSLVVLGSSYNSPLHF.